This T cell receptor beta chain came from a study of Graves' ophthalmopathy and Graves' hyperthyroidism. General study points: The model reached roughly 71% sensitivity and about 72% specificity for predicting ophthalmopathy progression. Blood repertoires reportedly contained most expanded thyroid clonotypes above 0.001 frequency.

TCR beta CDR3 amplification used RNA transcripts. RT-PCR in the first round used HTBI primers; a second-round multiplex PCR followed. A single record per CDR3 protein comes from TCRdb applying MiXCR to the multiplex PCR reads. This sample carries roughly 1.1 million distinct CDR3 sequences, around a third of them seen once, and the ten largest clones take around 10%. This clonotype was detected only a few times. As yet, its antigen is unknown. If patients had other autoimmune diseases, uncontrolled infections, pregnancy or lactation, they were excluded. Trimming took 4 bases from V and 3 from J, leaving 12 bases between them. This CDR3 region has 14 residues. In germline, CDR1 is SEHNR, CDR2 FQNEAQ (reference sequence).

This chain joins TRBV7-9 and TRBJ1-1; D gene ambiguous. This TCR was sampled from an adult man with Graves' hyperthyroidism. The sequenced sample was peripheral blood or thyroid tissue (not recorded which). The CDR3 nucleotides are TGTGCCAGCAGCTCCCGGGGAGCTCACACTGAAGCTTTCTTT. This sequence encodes CASSSRGAHTEAFF.